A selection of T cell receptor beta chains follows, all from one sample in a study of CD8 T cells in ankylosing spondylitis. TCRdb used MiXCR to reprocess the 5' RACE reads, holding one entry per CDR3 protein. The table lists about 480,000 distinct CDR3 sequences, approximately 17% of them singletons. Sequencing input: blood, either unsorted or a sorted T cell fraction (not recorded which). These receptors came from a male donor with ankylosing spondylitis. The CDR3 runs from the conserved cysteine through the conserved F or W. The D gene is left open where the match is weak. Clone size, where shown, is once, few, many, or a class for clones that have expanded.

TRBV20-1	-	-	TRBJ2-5	TGCAGTGGGTCGAGCGGAGCTAAGCAAGAGACCCAGTACTTC	CSGSSGAKQETQYF
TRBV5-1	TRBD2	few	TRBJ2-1	TGCGCCAGCAGCTCTAACCGACTAGCGGGAGGGGTTAGTGAGCAGTTCTTC	CASSSNRLAGGVSEQFF
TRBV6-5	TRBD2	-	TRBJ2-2	TGTGCCAGCAGTTATCGGACTAGCGGGGTCAACACCGGGGAGCTGTTTTTT	CASSYRTSGVNTGELFF
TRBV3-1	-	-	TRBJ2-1	TGTGCCAGCAACTATAGGGATGAGCAGTTCTTC	CASNYRDEQFF
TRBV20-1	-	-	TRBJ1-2	TGCAGTGCTGCTGCCCCCAAGCCCCGAAGTGGCTACACCTTC	CSAAAPKPRSGYTF
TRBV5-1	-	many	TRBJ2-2	TGCGCCAGCAGCCCGGGCGAGGGACGACGGAACACCGGGGAGCTGTTTTTT	CASSPGEGRRNTGELFF
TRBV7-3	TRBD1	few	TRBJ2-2	TGTGCCAGCAGCGCTCAGGGGGAGACCGGGGAGCTGTTTTTT	CASSAQGETGELFF
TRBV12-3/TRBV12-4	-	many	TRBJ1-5	TGTGCCAGCATGTCTCAGGGAGGTCAGCCCCAGCATTTT	CASMSQGGQPQHF
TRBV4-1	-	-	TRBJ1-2	TGCGCCACTCAGTCGGGAGCTGCTAACTATGGCTACACCTTC	CATQSGAANYGYTF
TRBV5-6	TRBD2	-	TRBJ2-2	TGTGCCAGCAGCCAACCCGACCATAGCGGGGGCACCGGGGAGCTGTTTTTT	CASSQPDHSGGTGELFF